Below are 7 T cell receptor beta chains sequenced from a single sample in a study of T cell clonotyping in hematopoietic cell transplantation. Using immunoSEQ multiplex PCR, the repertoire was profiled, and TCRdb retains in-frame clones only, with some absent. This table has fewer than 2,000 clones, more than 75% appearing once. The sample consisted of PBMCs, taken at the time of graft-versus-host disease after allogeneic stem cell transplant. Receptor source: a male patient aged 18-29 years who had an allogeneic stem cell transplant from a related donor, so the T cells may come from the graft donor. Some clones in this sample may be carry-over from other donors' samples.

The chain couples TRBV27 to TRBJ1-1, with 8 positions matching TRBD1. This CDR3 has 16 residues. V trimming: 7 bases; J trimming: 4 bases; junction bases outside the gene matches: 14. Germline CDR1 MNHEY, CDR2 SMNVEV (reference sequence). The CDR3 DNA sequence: TGTGCCAGCACAACAGGGGGGTATTCGAGTACCACTGAAGCTTTCTTT. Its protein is CASTTGGYSSTTEAFF.

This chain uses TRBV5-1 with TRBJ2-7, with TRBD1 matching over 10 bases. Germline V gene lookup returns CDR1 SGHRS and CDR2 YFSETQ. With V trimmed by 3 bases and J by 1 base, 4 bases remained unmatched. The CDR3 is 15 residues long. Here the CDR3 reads CASSSGTGVSYEQYF. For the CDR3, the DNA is TGCGCCAGCAGCTCCGGGACAGGGGTGTCCTACGAGCAGTACTTC.

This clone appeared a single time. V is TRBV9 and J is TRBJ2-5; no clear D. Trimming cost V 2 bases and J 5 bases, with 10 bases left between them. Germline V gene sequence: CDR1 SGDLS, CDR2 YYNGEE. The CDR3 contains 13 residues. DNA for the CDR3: TGTGCCAGCAGCGTGGGGATGGTGGAGACCCAGTACTTC. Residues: CASSVGMVETQYF.

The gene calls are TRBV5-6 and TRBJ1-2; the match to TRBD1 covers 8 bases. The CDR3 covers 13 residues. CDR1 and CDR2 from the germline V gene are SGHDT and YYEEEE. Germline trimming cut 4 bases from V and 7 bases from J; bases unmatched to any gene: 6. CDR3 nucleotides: TGTGCCAGCAGCCTTGGACAGGGCGCTGGCTACACCTTC. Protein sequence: CASSLGQGAGYTF.

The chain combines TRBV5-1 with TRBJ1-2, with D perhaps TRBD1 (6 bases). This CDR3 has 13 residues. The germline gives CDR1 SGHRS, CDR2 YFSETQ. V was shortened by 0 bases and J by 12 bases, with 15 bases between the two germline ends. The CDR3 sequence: CASSLDSGAGHTF. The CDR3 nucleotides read TGCGCCAGCAGCTTGGATTCGGGGGCCGGCCACACCTTC.

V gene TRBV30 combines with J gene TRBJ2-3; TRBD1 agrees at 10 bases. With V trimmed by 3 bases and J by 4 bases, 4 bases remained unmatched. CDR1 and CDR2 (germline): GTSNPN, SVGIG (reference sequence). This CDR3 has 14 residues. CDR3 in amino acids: CAWSPGQGSDTQYF. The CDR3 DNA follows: TGTGCCTGGAGCCCGGGACAGGGGTCAGATACGCAGTATTTT.

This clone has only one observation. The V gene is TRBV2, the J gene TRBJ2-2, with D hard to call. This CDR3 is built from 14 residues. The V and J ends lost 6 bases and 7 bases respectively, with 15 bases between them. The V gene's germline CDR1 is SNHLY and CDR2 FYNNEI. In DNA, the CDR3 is TGTGCCAGCAGCGTCGGGCCCCGGAGCGGGGAGCTGTTTTTT. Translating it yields CASSVGPRSGELFF.